This TCR beta chain derives from a study of blood T cell repertoires in COVID-19. Across the study: Italy, Spain and the United States were the sources of the convalescent and acute COVID-19 samples. Sources were T cells, B-cell-depleted T cells, or PBMCs; the material itself was cDNA or gDNA.

As originally analysed: Amplifying reference gene primers gave estimates of nucleated cell counts. The data were produced by immunoSEQ multiplex PCR, yet TCRdb's version contains in-frame clones alone and is incomplete. V and J calls and clone size follow that table, whereas D and trimming were derived from the DNA. The repertoire includes 99,000 or so clones, approximately 78% of them detected once, and 15% sits in the top ten. Germline V gene data show CDR1 as MNHNY and CDR2 as SVGAGI (reference sequence). V gave up 7 bases and J gave up 4 bases, with 16 bases separating them. This CDR3 region has 14 residues.

The sequence was obtained from a woman at least 80 years old with acute or convalescent COVID-19. The chain joins TRBV6-6 to TRBJ2-5; no firm D call. Source material: peripheral blood. CDR3 sequence: CASKPPGGGETQYF. The CDR3 region has the DNA TGTGCCAGCAAACCCCCCGGCGGCGGAGAGACCCAGTACTTC.